One and the same sample provided the 3 T cell receptor beta chains below, sequenced in a study of beta chain features in type 1 diabetes (dated by TCRdb to about 2018). The investigation overall reported the following: Type 1 diabetes patients showed a moderate but significant shortening of TCRB CDR3 length in all four CD4+ subsets.

The library was built by means of the immunoSEQ multiplex PCR assay. The entire isolated RNA was reverse transcribed using the High Capacity cDNA Reverse Transcription Kit, and thus expressed TCRB transcripts were sequenced. Held by TCRdb, this immuneACCESS table contains in-frame sequences only and omits some clones. Under half of the omission traces to an unresolved V gene where checked; the cause of the rest is unknown. The sample profile shows 600,000 to 700,000 clones; around 12% of them were found once. More than 0.1% of the sample is in the top ten clones. No antigen is known for these receptors. Sequenced sample: naive CD4+ T cells from blood. The cell subset or site label, as the study defines it: true naive CD4+ T cells. These TCRs come from a man aged 25-45 years with type 1 diabetes.

This chain connects TRBV4-3 to TRBJ2-1; tentative D call: TRBD2 (5 bases). The germline V gene encodes CDR1 LGHNA and CDR2 YSLEER. V lost 4 bases, J lost 10 bases, and 14 bases lay in between. The CDR3 runs 13 residues. CDR3 DNA sequence: TGCGCCAGCAGCCTCCTCACCACGGGAGAGCAGTTCTTC. Its protein is CASSLLTTGEQFF.

The chain has TRBV27 and TRBJ1-2; 8 bases fit TRBD1. The CDR3 contains 14 residues. CDR1 is MNHEY and CDR2 is SMNVEV in the germline V gene (reference sequence). Trimming at V came to 4 bases and at J to 3 bases, leaving 4 bases not matched to a gene. This CDR3 reads CASSSRTGYYGYTF. CDR3 DNA sequence: TGTGCCAGCAGTTCCCGGACAGGGTACTATGGCTACACCTTC.

The J gene is TRBJ2-6, the V gene TRBV2; no firm D call. Trimming shortened V by 6 bases and J by 2 bases, and 2 bases separated the two germline ends. This CDR3 contains 12 residues. Germline V lookup: CDR1 SNHLY, CDR2 FYNNEI. The CDR3 here is CASRAGANVLTF. CDR3 coding DNA: TGTGCCAGCAGGGCTGGGGCCAACGTCCTGACTTTC. Looking up the rest from reference TRBV2 and TRBJ2-6 gives the full variable domain: EPEVTQTPSHQVTQMGQEVILRCVPISNHLYFYWYRQILGQKVEFLVSFYNNEISEKSEIFDDQFSVERPDGSNFTLKIRSTKLEDSAMYFCASRAGANVLTFGAGSRLTVL.